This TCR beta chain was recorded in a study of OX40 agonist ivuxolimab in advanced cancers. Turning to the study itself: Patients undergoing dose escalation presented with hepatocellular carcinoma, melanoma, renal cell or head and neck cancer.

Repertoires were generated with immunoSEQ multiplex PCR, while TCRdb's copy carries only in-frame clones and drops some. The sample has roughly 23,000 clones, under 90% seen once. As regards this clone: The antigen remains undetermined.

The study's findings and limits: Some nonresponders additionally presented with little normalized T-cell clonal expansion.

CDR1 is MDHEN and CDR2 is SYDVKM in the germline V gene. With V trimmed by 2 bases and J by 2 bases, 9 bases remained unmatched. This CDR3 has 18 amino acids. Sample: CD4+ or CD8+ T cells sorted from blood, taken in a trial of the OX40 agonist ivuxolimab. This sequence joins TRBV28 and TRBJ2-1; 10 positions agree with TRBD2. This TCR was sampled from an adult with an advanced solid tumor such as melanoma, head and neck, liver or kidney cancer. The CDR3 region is CASSLILAGETTYNEQFF. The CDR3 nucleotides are TGTGCCAGCAGTTTAATCCTAGCGGGGGAGACTACCTACAATGAGCAGTTCTTC.